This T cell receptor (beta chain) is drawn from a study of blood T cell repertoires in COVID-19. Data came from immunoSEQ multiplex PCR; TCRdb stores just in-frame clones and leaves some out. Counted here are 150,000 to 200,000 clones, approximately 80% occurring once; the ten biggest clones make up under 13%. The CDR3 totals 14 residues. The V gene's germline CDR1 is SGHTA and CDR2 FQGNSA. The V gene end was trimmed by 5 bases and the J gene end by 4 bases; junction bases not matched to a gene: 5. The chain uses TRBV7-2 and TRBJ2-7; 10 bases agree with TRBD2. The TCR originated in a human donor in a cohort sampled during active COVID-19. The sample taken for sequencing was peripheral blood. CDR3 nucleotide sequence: TGTGCCAGCAGCCCCCAGACTAGCGGGTACGAGCAGTACTTC. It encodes CASSPQTSGYEQYF. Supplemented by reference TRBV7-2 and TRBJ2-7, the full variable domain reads GAGVSQSPSNKVTEKGKDVELRCDPISGHTALYWYRQSLGQGLEFLIYFQGNSAPDKSGLPSDRFSAERTGGSVSTLTIQRTQQEDSAVYLCASSPQTSGYEQYFGPGTRLTVT.